A selection of T cell receptor beta chains follows, all from one sample in a study of shared clonotypes between healthy human individuals. Profiled with immunoSEQ multiplex PCR; TCRdb holds only in-frame clones, not every one. This table has some 500,000 clones, approximately 77% appearing once. Material: PBMCs. The receptors originated from a woman between 40 and 55 years old in good health. Some clones in this sample may be carry-over from other donors' samples. Each CDR3 is given with its conserved first and last residue. The order of the fields is J gene, D gene, V gene, clone size, CDR3 DNA, CDR3 protein. D genes are given only for firm matches. Expanded clones are given a class, and other clones once, few, many or no size at all.

J gene: TRBJ2-2
D gene: -
V gene: TRBV4-2
clone size: -
CDR3 DNA: TGTGCCAGCAGCCAAGAAGACGGGGGTGGCTTGGGGGAGCTGTTTTTT
CDR3 protein: CASSQEDGGGLGELFF

J gene: TRBJ2-3
D gene: TRBD2
V gene: TRBV29-1
clone size: few
CDR3 DNA: TGCAGCGTTGAAATCTCGCGGGAGAGTTTTGCAGATACGCAGTATTTT
CDR3 protein: CSVEISRESFADTQYF

J gene: TRBJ2-6
D gene: -
V gene: TRBV13
clone size: -
CDR3 DNA: TGTGCCAGCAGCCCGGCCGCATCTGGGGCCAACGTCCTGACTTTC
CDR3 protein: CASSPAASGANVLTF

J gene: TRBJ1-6
D gene: -
V gene: TRBV28
clone size: -
CDR3 DNA: TGTGCCAGCAGTTCAGGGAATAATTCACCCCTCCACTTT
CDR3 protein: CASSSGNNSPLHF

J gene: TRBJ2-1
D gene: -
V gene: TRBV7-3
clone size: -
CDR3 DNA: TGTGCCAGCAGCTTAACGACTAGCTCCTACAATGAGCAGTTCTTC
CDR3 protein: CASSLTTSSYNEQFF

J gene: TRBJ2-3
D gene: -
V gene: TRBV28
clone size: -
CDR3 DNA: TGTGCCAGCAGTTTCGGCAGGGGGGTTCCAGATACGCAGTATTTT
CDR3 protein: CASSFGRGVPDTQYF

J gene: TRBJ2-7
D gene: TRBD2
V gene: TRBV7-2
clone size: once
CDR3 DNA: TGTGCCAGCAGCTTAGTCCCCTCTGGACTAGCGGGAATGAGCGAGCAGTACTTC
CDR3 protein: CASSLVPSGLAGMSEQYF

J gene: TRBJ2-7
D gene: -
V gene: TRBV5-4
clone size: -
CDR3 DNA: TGTGCCAGCAGCCGTGGACAGAACTACGAGCAGTACTTC
CDR3 protein: CASSRGQNYEQYF

J gene: TRBJ2-3
D gene: TRBD1
V gene: TRBV5-6
clone size: -
CDR3 DNA: TGTGCCAGCAGCTTGGCGTCAGGGGGCCGGGCAGATACGCAGTATTTT
CDR3 protein: CASSLASGGRADTQYF

J gene: TRBJ2-6
D gene: -
V gene: TRBV4-1
clone size: -
CDR3 DNA: TGCGCCAGCAGCCAAGAGCCTGGGGCCAACGTCCTGACTTTC
CDR3 protein: CASSQEPGANVLTF

J gene: TRBJ2-5
D gene: TRBD2
V gene: TRBV6-6
clone size: -
CDR3 DNA: TGTGCCAGCAGTTACGGCGAAGGGACTAGCGAAGAGACCCAGTACTTC
CDR3 protein: CASSYGEGTSEETQYF

J gene: TRBJ2-4
D gene: TRBD2
V gene: TRBV4-3
clone size: -
CDR3 DNA: TGCGCCAGCAGCTCCAGACTAGCGGGAGGGCCGAAAAACATTCAGTACTTC
CDR3 protein: CASSSRLAGGPKNIQYF

J gene: TRBJ2-7
D gene: -
V gene: TRBV10-1
clone size: -
CDR3 DNA: TGCGCCAGCAGTTTGGGCCGGTCCTACGAGCAGTACTTC
CDR3 protein: CASSLGRSYEQYF

J gene: TRBJ2-1
D gene: TRBD2
V gene: TRBV2
clone size: once
CDR3 DNA: TGTGCCAGCACCCCGGCTGCGGGAGGGCCCTACAATGAGCAGTTCTTC
CDR3 protein: CASTPAAGGPYNEQFF

J gene: TRBJ2-7
D gene: -
V gene: TRBV27
clone size: -
CDR3 DNA: TGTGCCAGCAGTTCCCGCCGCGGACGGGAAGTCTACGAGCAGTACTTC
CDR3 protein: CASSSRRGREVYEQYF

J gene: TRBJ2-1
D gene: -
V gene: TRBV6-5
clone size: -
CDR3 DNA: TGTGCCAGCAGTACTAGCTCGGGGCAGTTCTTC
CDR3 protein: CASSTSSGQFF

J gene: TRBJ2-7
D gene: TRBD2
V gene: TRBV2
clone size: -
CDR3 DNA: TGTGCCAGCAGGACGGGACTAGCGGGAGGGTACGAGCAGTACTTC
CDR3 protein: CASRTGLAGGYEQYF

J gene: TRBJ2-5
D gene: -
V gene: TRBV5-4
clone size: -
CDR3 DNA: TGTGCCAGCCATATTACAGGGATTGTGGAGACCCAGTACTTC
CDR3 protein: CASHITGIVETQYF

J gene: TRBJ1-1
D gene: -
V gene: TRBV7-6
clone size: -
CDR3 DNA: TGTGCCAGCAGCCTCTCTTCGGGGAACACTGAAGCTTTCTTT
CDR3 protein: CASSLSSGNTEAFF

J gene: TRBJ1-6
D gene: -
V gene: TRBV30
clone size: many
CDR3 DNA: TGTGCCTGGAGTGTACAGAGGGATTCACCCCTCCACTTT
CDR3 protein: CAWSVQRDSPLHF

J gene: TRBJ2-4
D gene: TRBD2
V gene: TRBV2
clone size: -
CDR3 DNA: TGTGCCAGCCGCTACAGACTAGCGGGAGCCAAAAACATTCAGTACTTC
CDR3 protein: CASRYRLAGAKNIQYF

J gene: TRBJ1-1
D gene: TRBD1
V gene: TRBV19
clone size: -
CDR3 DNA: TGTGCCAGTGAAACAGGGGTCGGTGAAGCTTTCTTT
CDR3 protein: CASETGVGEAFF

J gene: TRBJ2-5
D gene: -
V gene: TRBV12-5
clone size: -
CDR3 DNA: TGTGCTAGTGGTTTGCTATCCCGGACTAACCAAGAGACCCAGTACTTC
CDR3 protein: CASGLLSRTNQETQYF

J gene: TRBJ2-3
D gene: -
V gene: TRBV5-1
clone size: -
CDR3 DNA: TGCGCCAGCAGGGACGCCCGGGCAACTAGCACAGATACGCAGTATTTT
CDR3 protein: CASRDARATSTDTQYF

J gene: TRBJ2-2
D gene: TRBD1
V gene: TRBV10-1
clone size: -
CDR3 DNA: TGCGCCAGCAAACCGGGACAGGGCATCGGGGAGCTGTTTTTT
CDR3 protein: CASKPGQGIGELFF

J gene: TRBJ2-7
D gene: TRBD2
V gene: TRBV19
clone size: -
CDR3 DNA: TGTGCCAGTAGAATGACTGGCGGGAGGGCCGGGTCCTACGAGCAGTACTTC
CDR3 protein: CASRMTGGRAGSYEQYF

J gene: TRBJ1-3
D gene: -
V gene: TRBV30
clone size: -
CDR3 DNA: TGTGCCTGGAGTGTACAGGACTCTGGAAACACCATATATTTT
CDR3 protein: CAWSVQDSGNTIYF

J gene: TRBJ2-2
D gene: -
V gene: TRBV10-3
clone size: -
CDR3 DNA: TGTGCCATCCCGGCGGAGACCGCGAACACCGGGGAGCTGTTTTTT
CDR3 protein: CAIPAETANTGELFF

J gene: TRBJ1-1
D gene: -
V gene: TRBV4-2
clone size: -
CDR3 DNA: TGTGCCAGCAGCCAACCTAGGGTACAGGGAATAAAGATGAACACTGAAGCTTTCTTT
CDR3 protein: CASSQPRVQGIKMNTEAFF

J gene: TRBJ1-2
D gene: -
V gene: TRBV14
clone size: -
CDR3 DNA: TGTGCCAGCAGCCAAGACAGGGGTCGTGGCTACACCTTC
CDR3 protein: CASSQDRGRGYTF

J gene: TRBJ2-5
D gene: -
V gene: TRBV7-6
clone size: -
CDR3 DNA: TGTGCCAGCAGCTTAGCAAGGATACCCGAGGGGACCCAGTACTTC
CDR3 protein: CASSLARIPEGTQYF

J gene: TRBJ2-7
D gene: -
V gene: TRBV4-1
clone size: -
CDR3 DNA: TGCGCCAGCAGCCAAGTTCAGGGGCACGAGCAGTACTTC
CDR3 protein: CASSQVQGHEQYF

J gene: TRBJ2-7
D gene: TRBD1
V gene: TRBV5-6
clone size: -
CDR3 DNA: TGTGCCAGCAGCCCCGGGACAGGGGACCCCTCCTACGAGCAGTACTTC
CDR3 protein: CASSPGTGDPSYEQYF

J gene: TRBJ2-1
D gene: TRBD2
V gene: TRBV2
clone size: -
CDR3 DNA: TGTGCCAGCAGTCTAGGACTAGGGAACAATTTGCAGTTCTTC
CDR3 protein: CASSLGLGNNLQFF

J gene: TRBJ2-6
D gene: -
V gene: TRBV6-4
clone size: many
CDR3 DNA: TGTGCCAGCAGTGACTCGGACAGCTCTGGGGCCAACGTCCTGACTTTC
CDR3 protein: CASSDSDSSGANVLTF

J gene: TRBJ2-5
D gene: -
V gene: TRBV2
clone size: once
CDR3 DNA: TGTGCCAGCAATCGGGGCAGACAAGAGACCCAGTACTTC
CDR3 protein: CASNRGRQETQYF

J gene: TRBJ2-7
D gene: -
V gene: TRBV5-1
clone size: -
CDR3 DNA: TGCGCCAGCAGCCCGGATGCAGGGGTGGTCTCCTACGAGCAGTACTTC
CDR3 protein: CASSPDAGVVSYEQYF

J gene: TRBJ1-2
D gene: TRBD1
V gene: TRBV27
clone size: few
CDR3 DNA: TGTGCCAGCAGGCCGACAGGGGGCCACGGGGGTGGCTACACCTTC
CDR3 protein: CASRPTGGHGGGYTF

J gene: TRBJ1-2
D gene: -
V gene: TRBV18
clone size: -
CDR3 DNA: TGTGCCAGCTCACCACCTGGGCAGCCTGATGTAGGCTACACCTTC
CDR3 protein: CASSPPGQPDVGYTF

J gene: TRBJ2-5
D gene: TRBD1
V gene: TRBV7-8
clone size: -
CDR3 DNA: TGTGCCAGCAGCTTACGGTCCAGGACAGGGGGCTTAGAGACCCAGTACTTC
CDR3 protein: CASSLRSRTGGLETQYF

J gene: TRBJ1-4
D gene: -
V gene: TRBV9
clone size: -
CDR3 DNA: TGTGCCAGCAGCCCCAGGGTGGGGATCGATGAAAAACTGTTTTTT
CDR3 protein: CASSPRVGIDEKLFF

J gene: TRBJ2-7
D gene: TRBD2
V gene: TRBV7-2
clone size: -
CDR3 DNA: TGTGCCAGCTCAGGGACTAGCGGCACCTCCGGGCAGTACTTC
CDR3 protein: CASSGTSGTSGQYF

J gene: TRBJ1-4
D gene: TRBD1
V gene: TRBV7-8
clone size: -
CDR3 DNA: TGTGCCAGCAGCTTATCGACAGGGTTCAGGGATGAAAAACTGTTTTTT
CDR3 protein: CASSLSTGFRDEKLFF

J gene: TRBJ2-2
D gene: TRBD2
V gene: TRBV9
clone size: -
CDR3 DNA: TGTGCCAGCAGCGTAGAAGAAAGACCTAGCGGGAGGTCTCCCGGGGAGCTGTTTTTT
CDR3 protein: CASSVEERPSGRSPGELFF

J gene: TRBJ2-2
D gene: -
V gene: TRBV27
clone size: many
CDR3 DNA: TGTGCCAGCAGTCCAAGGGTGTTGAACACCGGGGAGCTGTTTTTT
CDR3 protein: CASSPRVLNTGELFF

J gene: TRBJ2-7
D gene: TRBD1
V gene: TRBV19
clone size: -
CDR3 DNA: TGTGCCAGTAGTTCTCACGACAGGGTGGTGGAGCAGTACTTC
CDR3 protein: CASSSHDRVVEQYF

J gene: TRBJ2-2
D gene: -
V gene: TRBV9
clone size: -
CDR3 DNA: TGTGCCAGCAGCGTACGGGACTTCTTGGGGGTGAACACCGGGGAGCTGTTTTTT
CDR3 protein: CASSVRDFLGVNTGELFF

J gene: TRBJ2-7
D gene: -
V gene: TRBV7-9
clone size: -
CDR3 DNA: TGTGCCAGCAGCTTAGTCGGGGACGAGCAGTACTTC
CDR3 protein: CASSLVGDEQYF